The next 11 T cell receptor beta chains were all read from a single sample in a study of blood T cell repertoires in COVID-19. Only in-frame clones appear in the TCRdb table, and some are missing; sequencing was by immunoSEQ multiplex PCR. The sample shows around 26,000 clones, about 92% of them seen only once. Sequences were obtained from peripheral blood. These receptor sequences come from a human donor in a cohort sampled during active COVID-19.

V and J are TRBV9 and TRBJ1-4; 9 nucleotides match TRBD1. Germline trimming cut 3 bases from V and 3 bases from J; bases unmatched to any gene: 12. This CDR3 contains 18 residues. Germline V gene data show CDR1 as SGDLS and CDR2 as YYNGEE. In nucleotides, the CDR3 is TGTGCCAGCAGCGCAGACGGGACAGGGTCTAGACCTAATGAAAAACTGTTTTTT. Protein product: CASSADGTGSRPNEKLFF.

CDR3 sequence reads: CASSHAAPNTGELFF. DNA of the CDR3: TGTGCCAGCAGCCACGCGGCACCGAACACCGGGGAGCTGTTTTTT. The chain couples TRBV14 to TRBJ2-2, with unresolved D. Trimming took off 3 bases at V and 0 bases at J, with 8 bases between the two ends. The CDR3 is 15 residues long. The germline gives CDR1 SGHDN, CDR2 FVKESK.

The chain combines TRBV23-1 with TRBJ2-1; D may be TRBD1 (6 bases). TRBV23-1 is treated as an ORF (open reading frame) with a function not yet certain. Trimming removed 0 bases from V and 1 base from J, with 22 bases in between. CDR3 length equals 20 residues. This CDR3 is CASSQSVPGTRVVSYNEQFF. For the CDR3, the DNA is TGCGCCAGCAGTCAATCGGTCCCCGGGACACGGGTAGTATCCTACAATGAGCAGTTCTTC.

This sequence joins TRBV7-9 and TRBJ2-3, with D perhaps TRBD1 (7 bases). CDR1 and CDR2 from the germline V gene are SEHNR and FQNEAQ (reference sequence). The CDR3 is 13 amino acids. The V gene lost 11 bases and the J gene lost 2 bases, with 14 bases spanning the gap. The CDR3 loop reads CALVEGATDTQYF. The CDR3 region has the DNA TGTGCCCTCGTGGAGGGGGCCACAGATACGCAGTATTTT.

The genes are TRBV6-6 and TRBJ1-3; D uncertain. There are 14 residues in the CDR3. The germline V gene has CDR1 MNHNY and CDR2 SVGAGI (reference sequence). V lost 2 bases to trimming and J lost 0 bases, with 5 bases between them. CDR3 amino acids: CASSYHSSGNTIYF. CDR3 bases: TGTGCCAGCAGTTACCACAGCTCTGGAAACACCATATATTTT.

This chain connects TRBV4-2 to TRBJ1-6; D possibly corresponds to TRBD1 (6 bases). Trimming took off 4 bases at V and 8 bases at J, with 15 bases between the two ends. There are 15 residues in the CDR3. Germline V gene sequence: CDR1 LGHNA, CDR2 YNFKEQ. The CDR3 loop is CASSPQGNADSPLHF. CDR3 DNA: TGTGCCAGCAGCCCTCAGGGGAACGCGGATTCACCCCTCCACTTT.

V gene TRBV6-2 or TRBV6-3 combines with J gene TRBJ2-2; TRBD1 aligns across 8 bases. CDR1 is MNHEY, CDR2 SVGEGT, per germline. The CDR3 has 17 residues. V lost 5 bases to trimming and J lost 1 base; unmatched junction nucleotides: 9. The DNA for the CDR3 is TGTGCCAGCAGTCCACGGACAGGGTGGGGGAACACCGGGGAGCTGTTTTTT. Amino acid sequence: CASSPRTGWGNTGELFF.

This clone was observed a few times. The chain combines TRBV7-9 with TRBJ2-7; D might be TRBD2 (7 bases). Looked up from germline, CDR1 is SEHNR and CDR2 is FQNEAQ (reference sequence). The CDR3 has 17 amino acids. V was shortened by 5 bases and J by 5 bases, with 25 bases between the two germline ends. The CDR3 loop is CASSPRSGRGIIDEQYF. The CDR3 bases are TGTGCCAGCAGCCCTAGATCGGGGAGGGGGATAATCGACGAGCAGTACTTC.

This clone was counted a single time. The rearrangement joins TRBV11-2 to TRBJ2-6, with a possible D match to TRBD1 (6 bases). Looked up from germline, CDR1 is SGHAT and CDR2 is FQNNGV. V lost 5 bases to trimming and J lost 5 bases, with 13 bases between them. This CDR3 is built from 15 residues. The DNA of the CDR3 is TGTGCCAGCAGCGGAATCAGGGGTAGGGCCAACGTCCTGACTTTC. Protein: CASSGIRGRANVLTF. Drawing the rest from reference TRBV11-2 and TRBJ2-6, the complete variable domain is EAGVAQSPRYKIIEKRQSVAFWCNPISGHATLYWYQQILGQGPKLLIQFQNNGVVDDSQLPKDRFSAERLKGVDSTLKIQPAKLEDSAVYLCASSGIRGRANVLTFGAGSRLTVL.

This chain's CDR3 is CASSLTGPGIGNQPQHF. Written as DNA, the CDR3 is TGTGCCAGCAGTTTGACAGGGCCTGGGATAGGCAATCAGCCCCAGCATTTT. The V call is TRBV27, the J call TRBJ1-5; 7 bases are a match to TRBD1. This CDR3 has 17 residues. The germline V gene has CDR1 MNHEY and CDR2 SMNVEV (reference sequence). V was clipped by 3 bases and J by 2 bases; unmatched bases: 10.

The CDR3 bases are TGCGCCAGCAGCCCAACAGAAACCAGCTCCTACAATGAGCAGTTCTTC. Protein product: CASSPTETSSYNEQFF. The rearrangement links TRBV4-1 to TRBJ2-1; no definite D call. Trimming pared 4 bases from V and 0 bases from J, leaving 13 bases between. The germline gives CDR1 MGHRA, CDR2 YSYEKL. This CDR3 is 16 amino acids long.